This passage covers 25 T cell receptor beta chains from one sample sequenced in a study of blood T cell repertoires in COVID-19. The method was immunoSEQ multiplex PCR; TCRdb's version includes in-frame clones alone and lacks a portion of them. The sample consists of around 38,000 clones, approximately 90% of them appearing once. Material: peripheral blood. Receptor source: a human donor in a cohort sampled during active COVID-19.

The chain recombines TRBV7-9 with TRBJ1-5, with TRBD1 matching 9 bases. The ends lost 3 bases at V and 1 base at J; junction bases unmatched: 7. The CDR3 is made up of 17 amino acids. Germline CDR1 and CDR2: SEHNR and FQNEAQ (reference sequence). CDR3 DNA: TGTGCCAGCAGCTTGCACAGGGGGCTCGGAAGCAATCAGCCCCAGCATTTT. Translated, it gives CASSLHRGLGSNQPQHF.

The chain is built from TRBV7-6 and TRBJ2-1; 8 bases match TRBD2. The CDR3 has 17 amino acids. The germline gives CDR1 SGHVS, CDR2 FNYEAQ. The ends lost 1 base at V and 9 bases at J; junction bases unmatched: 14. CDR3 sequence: CASSLGSGGGRWGEQFF. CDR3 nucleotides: TGTGCCAGCAGCTTAGGTTCTGGCGGGGGGCGCTGGGGTGAGCAGTTCTTC.

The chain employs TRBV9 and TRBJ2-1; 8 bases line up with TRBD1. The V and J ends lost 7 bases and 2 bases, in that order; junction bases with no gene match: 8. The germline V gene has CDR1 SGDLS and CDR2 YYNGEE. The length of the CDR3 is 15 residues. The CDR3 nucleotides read TGTGCCAGCGGGGCAGGGGGCACACCCTACAATGAGCAGTTCTTC. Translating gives CASGAGGTPYNEQFF.

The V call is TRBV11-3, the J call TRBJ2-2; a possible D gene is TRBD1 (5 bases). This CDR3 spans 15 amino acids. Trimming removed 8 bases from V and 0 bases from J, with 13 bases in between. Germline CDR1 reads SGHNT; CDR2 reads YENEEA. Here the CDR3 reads CASHKGIANTGELFF. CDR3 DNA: TGTGCCAGCCACAAGGGGATCGCGAACACCGGGGAGCTGTTTTTT.

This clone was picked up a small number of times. CDR3 DNA: TGTGCCATTAACTCCGGACAGGGTGGTGAAGAGACCCAGTACTTC. Encoded protein: CAINSGQGGEETQYF. J is TRBJ2-5 and V is TRBV10-3, with 8 bases lining up with TRBD1. V lost 9 bases to trimming and J lost 3 bases; unmatched junction nucleotides: 12. From germline, CDR1 is ENHRY and CDR2 SYGVKD. The CDR3 has 15 residues.

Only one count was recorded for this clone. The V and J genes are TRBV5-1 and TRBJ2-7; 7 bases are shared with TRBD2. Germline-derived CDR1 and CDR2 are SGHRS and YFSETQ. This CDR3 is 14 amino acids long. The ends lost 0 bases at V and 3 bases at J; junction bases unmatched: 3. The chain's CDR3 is CASSLVGGGYEQYF. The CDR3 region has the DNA TGCGCCAGCAGCTTGGTGGGCGGGGGCTACGAGCAGTACTTC.

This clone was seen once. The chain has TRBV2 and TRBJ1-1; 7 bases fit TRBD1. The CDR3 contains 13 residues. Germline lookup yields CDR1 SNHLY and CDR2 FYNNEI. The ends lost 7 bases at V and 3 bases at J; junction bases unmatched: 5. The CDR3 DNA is TGTGCCAGCATTCCTGACAGGGACACTGAAGCTTTCTTT. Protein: CASIPDRDTEAFF.

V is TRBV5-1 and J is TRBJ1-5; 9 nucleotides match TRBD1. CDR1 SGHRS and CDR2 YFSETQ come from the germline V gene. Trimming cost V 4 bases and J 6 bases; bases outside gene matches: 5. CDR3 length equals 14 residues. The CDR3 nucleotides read TGCGCCAGCAGCCCCGGGACAGGGAGTCAGCCCCAGCATTTT. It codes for CASSPGTGSQPQHF.

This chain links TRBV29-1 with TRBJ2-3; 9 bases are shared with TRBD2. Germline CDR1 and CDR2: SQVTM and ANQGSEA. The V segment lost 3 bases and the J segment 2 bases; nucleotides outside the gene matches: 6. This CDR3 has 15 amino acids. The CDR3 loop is CSVEGLAGYTDTQYF. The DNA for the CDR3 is TGCAGCGTTGAGGGGCTAGCGGGGTACACAGATACGCAGTATTTT.

CDR3 sequence reads: CASSLAGIQETQYF. The CDR3 bases are TGCGCCAGCAGCTTGGCGGGGATTCAAGAGACCCAGTACTTC. The V and J genes are TRBV5-1 and TRBJ2-5; D is perhaps TRBD2 (5 bases). V lost 0 bases to trimming and J lost 2 bases, with 8 bases between them. Germline CDR1 and CDR2: SGHRS and YFSETQ. The CDR3 is made up of 14 amino acids.

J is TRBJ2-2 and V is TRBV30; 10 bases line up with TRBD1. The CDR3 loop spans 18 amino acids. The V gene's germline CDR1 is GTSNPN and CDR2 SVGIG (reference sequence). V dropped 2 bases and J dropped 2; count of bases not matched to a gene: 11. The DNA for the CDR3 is TGTGCCTGGAGTCGTCCCGGGACAGGGGTGGGTAACACCGGGGAGCTGTTTTTT. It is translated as CAWSRPGTGVGNTGELFF.

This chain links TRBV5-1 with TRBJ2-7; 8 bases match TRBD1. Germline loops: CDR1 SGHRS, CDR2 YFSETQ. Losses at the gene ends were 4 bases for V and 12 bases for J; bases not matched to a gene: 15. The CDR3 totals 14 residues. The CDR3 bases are TGCGCCAGCAGCCCTGCGGAAGCCAGGGGGCGAGGGTACTTC. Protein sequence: CASSPAEARGRGYF.

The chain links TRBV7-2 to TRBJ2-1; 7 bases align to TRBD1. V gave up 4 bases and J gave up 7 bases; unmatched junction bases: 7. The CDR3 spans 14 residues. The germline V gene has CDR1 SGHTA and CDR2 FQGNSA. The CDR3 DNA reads TGTGCCAGCAGCTCAAGACAGGGAAGTAATGAGCAGTTCTTC. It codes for CASSSRQGSNEQFF.

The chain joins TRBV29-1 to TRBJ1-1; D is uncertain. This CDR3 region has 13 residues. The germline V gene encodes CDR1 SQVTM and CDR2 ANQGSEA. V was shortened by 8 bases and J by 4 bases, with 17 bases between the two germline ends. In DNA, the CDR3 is TGCAGCATCTCGGGAGGTGGGGTCACTGAAGCTTTCTTT. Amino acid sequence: CSISGGGVTEAFF.

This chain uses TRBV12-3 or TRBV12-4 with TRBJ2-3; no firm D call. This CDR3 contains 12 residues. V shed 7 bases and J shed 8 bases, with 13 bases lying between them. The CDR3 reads CASTRGDGTQYF. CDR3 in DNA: TGTGCCAGCACCCGCGGTGACGGTACGCAGTATTTT.

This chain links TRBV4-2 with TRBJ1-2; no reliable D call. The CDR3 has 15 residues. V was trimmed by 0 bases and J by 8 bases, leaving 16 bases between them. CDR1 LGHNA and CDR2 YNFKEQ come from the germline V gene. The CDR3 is CASSQDRQAGRGYTF. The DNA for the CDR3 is TGTGCCAGCAGCCAAGATAGGCAGGCCGGTAGGGGCTACACCTTC.

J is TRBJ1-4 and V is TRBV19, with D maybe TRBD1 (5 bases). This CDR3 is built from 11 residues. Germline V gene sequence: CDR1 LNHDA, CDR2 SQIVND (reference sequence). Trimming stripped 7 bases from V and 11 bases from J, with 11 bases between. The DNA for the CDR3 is TGTGCCAGTATCTCGGGGGGGAAACTGTTTTTT. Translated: CASISGGKLFF.

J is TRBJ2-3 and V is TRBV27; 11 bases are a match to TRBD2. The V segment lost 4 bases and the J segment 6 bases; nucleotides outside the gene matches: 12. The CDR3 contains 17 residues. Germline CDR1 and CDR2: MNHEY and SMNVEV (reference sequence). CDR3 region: CASSYFGLAGPKDTQYF. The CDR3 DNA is TGTGCCAGCAGTTACTTCGGACTAGCGGGCCCCAAGGATACGCAGTATTTT.

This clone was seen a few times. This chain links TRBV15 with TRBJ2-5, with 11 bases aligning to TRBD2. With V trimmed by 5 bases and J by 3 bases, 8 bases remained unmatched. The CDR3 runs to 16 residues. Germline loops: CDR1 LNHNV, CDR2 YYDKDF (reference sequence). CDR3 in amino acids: CATSPSGGPGKETQYF. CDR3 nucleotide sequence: TGTGCCACCAGCCCTAGCGGGGGGCCTGGCAAAGAGACCCAGTACTTC.

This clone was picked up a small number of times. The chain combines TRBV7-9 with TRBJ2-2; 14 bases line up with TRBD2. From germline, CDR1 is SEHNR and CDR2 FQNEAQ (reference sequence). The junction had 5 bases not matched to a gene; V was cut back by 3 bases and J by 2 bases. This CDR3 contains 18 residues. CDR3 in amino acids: CASSLGTSGGVNTGELFF. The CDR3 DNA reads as TGTGCCAGCAGCTTGGGGACTAGCGGGGGTGTAAACACCGGGGAGCTGTTTTTT.

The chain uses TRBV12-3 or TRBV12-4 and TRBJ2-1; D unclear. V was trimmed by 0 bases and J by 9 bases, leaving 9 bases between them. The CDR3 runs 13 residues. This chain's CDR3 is CASSLAGSGEQFF. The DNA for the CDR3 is TGTGCCAGCAGTTTAGCCGGTTCGGGTGAGCAGTTCTTC.

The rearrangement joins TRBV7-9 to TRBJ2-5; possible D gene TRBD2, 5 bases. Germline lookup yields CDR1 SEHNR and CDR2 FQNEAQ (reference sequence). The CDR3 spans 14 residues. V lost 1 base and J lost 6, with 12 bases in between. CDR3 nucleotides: TGTGCCAGCAGCTTAGGGGCTGGGGAGAAGACCCAGTACTTC. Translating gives CASSLGAGEKTQYF.

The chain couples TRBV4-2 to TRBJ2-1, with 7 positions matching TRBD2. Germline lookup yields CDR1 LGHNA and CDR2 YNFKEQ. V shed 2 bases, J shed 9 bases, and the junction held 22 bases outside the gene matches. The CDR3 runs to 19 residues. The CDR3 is CASSQRKPARHPGGGEQFF. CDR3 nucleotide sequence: TGTGCCAGCAGCCAACGCAAACCCGCCCGACACCCCGGCGGGGGTGAGCAGTTCTTC.

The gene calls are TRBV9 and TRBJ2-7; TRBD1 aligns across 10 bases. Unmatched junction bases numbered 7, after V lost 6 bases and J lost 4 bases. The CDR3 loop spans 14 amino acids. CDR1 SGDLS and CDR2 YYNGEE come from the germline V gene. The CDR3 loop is CASNPGQGLYEQYF. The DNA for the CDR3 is TGTGCCAGCAACCCGGGACAGGGGTTATACGAGCAGTACTTC.

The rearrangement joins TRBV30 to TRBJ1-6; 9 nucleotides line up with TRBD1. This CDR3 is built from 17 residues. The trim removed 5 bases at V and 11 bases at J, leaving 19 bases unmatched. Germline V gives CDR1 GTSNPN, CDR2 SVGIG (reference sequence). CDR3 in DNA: TGTGCCTGGTCCCGAGGGGGACAGGGCCCGCGGCGGGCACCCCTCCACTTT. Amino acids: CAWSRGGQGPRRAPLHF.